Listed below are T cell receptor beta chains from one sample, sequenced in a study of OX40 agonist ivuxolimab in advanced cancers. Clones were sequenced by immunoSEQ multiplex PCR, and TCRdb holds only the in-frame ones, with some missing. The sample lists around 12,000 clones, roughly 84% seen once, with 42% in the top ten. Sequenced material: CD4+ or CD8+ T cells sorted from blood, taken in a trial of the OX40 agonist ivuxolimab. These receptor sequences come from an adult with an advanced solid tumor such as melanoma, head and neck, liver or kidney cancer. CDR3s include the opening cysteine and the closing phenylalanine or tryptophan. The D gene is left open where the match is weak. The size of a clone is reported for some rows only, either as once, few or many, or as a class for expanded clones.

>.|.|TRBJ2-2|TRBV9
TGTGCCAGCAGCGTAGCTTCGGGGGAGCTGTTTTTT
CASSVASGELFF
>TRBD2|.|TRBJ2-3|TRBV6-4
TGTGCCAGCAGTGACGGACTAGCGGGAGATACGCAGTATTTT
CASSDGLAGDTQYF
>.|.|TRBJ2-7|TRBV4-1
TGCGCCAGCAAGAGTAGCGCGACTTCCTACGAGCAGTACTTC
CASKSSATSYEQYF
>.|once|TRBJ2-7|TRBV29-1
TGCAGCGCGGTATGGGGCGAGCAGTACTTC
CSAVWGEQYF
>.|.|TRBJ2-1|TRBV15
TGTGCCACCAGCAGAGTGTGGACGGGAGAGTTCAATGAGCAGTTCTTC
CATSRVWTGEFNEQFF
>TRBD1|.|TRBJ2-3|TRBV4-2
TGTGCCAGCAGCCAAGATGGGACAGGGGGCGCAGATACGCAGTATTTT
CASSQDGTGGADTQYF
>.|once|TRBJ2-2|TRBV13
TGTGCCAGCAGCACAGGCGTCGGCGGGGAGCTGTTTTTT
CASSTGVGGELFF
>.|.|TRBJ2-1|TRBV5-4
TGTGCCAGCAGCTTGTGGGGGGCGACGAATGAGCAGTTCTTC
CASSLWGATNEQFF
>.|.|TRBJ1-2|TRBV25-1
TGTGCCAGCAGCAGGGGCACTAACTATGGCTACACCTTC
CASSRGTNYGYTF
>TRBD1|.|TRBJ2-7|TRBV29-1
TGCAGCGCTCAGCGACCTGAAGGGGGCGGTTACGAGCAGTACTTC
CSAQRPEGGGYEQYF
>.|.|TRBJ2-1|TRBV9
TGTGCCAGCAGCGCCACAGGTGCCCCGGGGCGTGAGCAGTTCTTC
CASSATGAPGREQFF
>TRBD1|.|TRBJ1-1|TRBV2
TGTGCCAGCAGCAGCCCCGACAGGGTGAACACTGAAGCTTTCTTT
CASSSPDRVNTEAFF
>.|.|TRBJ2-7|TRBV2
TGTGCCAGCGAGTTTGGTAGGGTGCGCCCCTACGAGCAGTACTTC
CASEFGRVRPYEQYF
>.|.|TRBJ2-3|TRBV2
TGTGCCAGCAGTGATGCGCGGAGCGGGTGGGATACGCAGTATTTT
CASSDARSGWDTQYF
>TRBD1|few|TRBJ1-2|TRBV7-9
TGTGCCAGCAGCCCTGCGGGACAGGGGATCTATGGCTACACCTTC
CASSPAGQGIYGYTF
>.|.|TRBJ2-5|TRBV5-4
TGTGCCAGCAGCGCGGGGTCAGGGGGAATTCTTGAGACCCAGTACTTC
CASSAGSGGILETQYF
>.|.|TRBJ2-7|TRBV30
TGTGCCTGGAGTGTAGGTATCGAGCAGTACTTC
CAWSVGIEQYF
>.|.|TRBJ2-5|TRBV27
TGTGCCAGCAGTTTACTGGCAGGGCAAGAGACCCAGTACTTC
CASSLLAGQETQYF
>.|.|TRBJ2-2|TRBV11-2
TGTGCCAGCAGCTTTATCCCCTCGGAAACCGGGGAGCTGTTTTTT
CASSFIPSETGELFF
>TRBD2|.|TRBJ2-7|TRBV13
TGTGCCAGCAGCCCCCTCCTAGCGGGAGTAGGAGAGCAGTACTTC
CASSPLLAGVGEQYF
>TRBD2|.|TRBJ2-3|TRBV19
TGTGCCAGTAGTATATTAGCGGGAGGCGCAGATACGCAGTATTTT
CASSILAGGADTQYF
>.|.|TRBJ1-5|TRBV28
TGTGCCAGCAGTTTGCTGGGGGATAGCAATCAGCCCCAGCATTTT
CASSLLGDSNQPQHF
>TRBD1|.|TRBJ1-3|TRBV10-1
TGCGCCAGCAGGAAGACAGGGACTGGAAACACCATATATTTT
CASRKTGTGNTIYF
>TRBD1|.|TRBJ2-1|TRBV10-3
TGTGCCATCAGTGAGTTACCGGGACAGTCAAACAATGAGCAGTTCTTC
CAISELPGQSNNEQFF
>.|.|TRBJ1-3|TRBV6-1
TGTGCCAGCCCTGGAAACACCATATATTTT
CASPGNTIYF
>.|.|TRBJ2-7|TRBV5-1
TGCGCCAGCAGCTTCCTGACAGGAACGCGAGACGAGCAGTACTTC
CASSFLTGTRDEQYF